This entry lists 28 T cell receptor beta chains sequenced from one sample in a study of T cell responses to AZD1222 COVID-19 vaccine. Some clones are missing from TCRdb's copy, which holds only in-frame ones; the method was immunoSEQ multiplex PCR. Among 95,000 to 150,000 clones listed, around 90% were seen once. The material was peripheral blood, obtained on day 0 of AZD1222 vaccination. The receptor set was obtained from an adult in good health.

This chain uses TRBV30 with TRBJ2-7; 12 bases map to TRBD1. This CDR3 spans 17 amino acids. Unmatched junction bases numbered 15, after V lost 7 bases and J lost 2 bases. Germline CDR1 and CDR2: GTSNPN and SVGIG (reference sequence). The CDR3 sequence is CASQAGTGGGNPYEQYF. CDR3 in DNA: TGTGCCTCTCAAGCCGGGACAGGGGGCGGAAATCCCTACGAGCAGTACTTC.

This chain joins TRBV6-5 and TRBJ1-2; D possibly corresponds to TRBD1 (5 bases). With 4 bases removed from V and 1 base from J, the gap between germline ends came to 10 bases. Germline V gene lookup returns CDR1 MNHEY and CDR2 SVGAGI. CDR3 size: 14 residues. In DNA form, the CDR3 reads TGTGCCAGCAGTTCATTACAGGTTAACTATGGCTACACCTTC. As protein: CASSSLQVNYGYTF.

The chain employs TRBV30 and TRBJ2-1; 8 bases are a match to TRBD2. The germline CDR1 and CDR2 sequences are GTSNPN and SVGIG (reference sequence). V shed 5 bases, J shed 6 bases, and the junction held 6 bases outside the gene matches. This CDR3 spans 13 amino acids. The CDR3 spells CAWGEREGNEQFF. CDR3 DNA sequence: TGTGCCTGGGGAGAACGGGAGGGCAATGAGCAGTTCTTC.

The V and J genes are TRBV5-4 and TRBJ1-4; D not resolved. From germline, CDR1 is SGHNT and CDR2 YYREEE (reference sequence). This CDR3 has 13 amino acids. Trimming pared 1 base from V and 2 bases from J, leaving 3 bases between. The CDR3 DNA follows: TGTGCCAGCAGCTTGACGACTAATGAAAAACTGTTTTTT. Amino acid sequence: CASSLTTNEKLFF.

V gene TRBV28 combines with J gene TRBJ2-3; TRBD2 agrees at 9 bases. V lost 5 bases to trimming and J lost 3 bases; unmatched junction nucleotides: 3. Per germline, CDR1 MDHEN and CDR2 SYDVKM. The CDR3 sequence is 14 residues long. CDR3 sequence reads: CASSISGSTDTQYF. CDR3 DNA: TGTGCCAGCAGTATTAGCGGGAGTACAGATACGCAGTATTTT.

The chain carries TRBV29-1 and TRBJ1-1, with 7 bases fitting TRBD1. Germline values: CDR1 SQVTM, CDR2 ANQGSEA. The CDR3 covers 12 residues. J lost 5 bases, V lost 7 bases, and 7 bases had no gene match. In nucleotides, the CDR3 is TGCAGCGGCCAGACAGGGAGGACTGAAGCTTTCTTT. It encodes CSGQTGRTEAFF.

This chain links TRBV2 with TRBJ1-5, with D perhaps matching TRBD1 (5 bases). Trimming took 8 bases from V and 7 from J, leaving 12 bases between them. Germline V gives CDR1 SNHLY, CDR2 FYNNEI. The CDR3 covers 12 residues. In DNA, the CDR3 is TGTGCCAGCTCGGGGGACGGGCAGCCCCAGCATTTT. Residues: CASSGDGQPQHF.

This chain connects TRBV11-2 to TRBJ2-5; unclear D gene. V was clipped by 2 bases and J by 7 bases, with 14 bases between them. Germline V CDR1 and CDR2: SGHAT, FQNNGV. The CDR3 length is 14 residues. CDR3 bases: TGTGCCAGCAGCTTATGGGAAGGGTCGGGGACCCAGTACTTC. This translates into CASSLWEGSGTQYF.

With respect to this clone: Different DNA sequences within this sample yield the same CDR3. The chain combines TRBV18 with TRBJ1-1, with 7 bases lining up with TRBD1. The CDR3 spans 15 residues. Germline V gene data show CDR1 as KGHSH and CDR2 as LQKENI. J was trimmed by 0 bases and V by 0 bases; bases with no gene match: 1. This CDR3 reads CASSPPTGMNTEAFF. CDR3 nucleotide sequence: TGTGCCAGCTCACCACCGACAGGGATGAACACTGAAGCTTTCTTT. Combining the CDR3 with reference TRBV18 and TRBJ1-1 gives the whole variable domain NAGVMQNPRHLVRRRGQEARLRCSPMKGHSHVYWYRQLPEEGLKFMVYLQKENIIDESGMPKERFSAEFPKEGPSILRIQQVVRGDSAAYFCASSPPTGMNTEAFFGQGTRLTVV.

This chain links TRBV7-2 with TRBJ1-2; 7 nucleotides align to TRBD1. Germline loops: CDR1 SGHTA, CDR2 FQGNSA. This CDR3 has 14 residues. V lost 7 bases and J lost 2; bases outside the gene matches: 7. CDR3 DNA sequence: TGTGCCAGCACCCCCGGGACAGTGAACTATGGCTACACCTTC. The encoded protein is CASTPGTVNYGYTF.

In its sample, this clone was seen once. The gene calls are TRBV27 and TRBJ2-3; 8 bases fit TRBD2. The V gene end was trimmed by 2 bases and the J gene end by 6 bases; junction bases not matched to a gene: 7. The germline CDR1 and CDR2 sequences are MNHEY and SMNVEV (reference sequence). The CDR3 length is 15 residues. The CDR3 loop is CASSLLAGPPDTQYF. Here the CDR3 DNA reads TGTGCCAGCAGTTTACTAGCGGGCCCCCCGGATACGCAGTATTTT.

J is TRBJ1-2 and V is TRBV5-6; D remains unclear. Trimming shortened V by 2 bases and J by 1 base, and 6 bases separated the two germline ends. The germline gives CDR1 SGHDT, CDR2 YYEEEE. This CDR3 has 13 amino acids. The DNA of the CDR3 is TGTGCCAGCAGCTTCCCCGGTAACTATGGCTACACCTTC. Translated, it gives CASSFPGNYGYTF.

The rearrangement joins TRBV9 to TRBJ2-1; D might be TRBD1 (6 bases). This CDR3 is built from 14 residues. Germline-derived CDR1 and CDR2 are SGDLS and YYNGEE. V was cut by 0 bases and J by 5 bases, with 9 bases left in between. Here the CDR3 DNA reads TGTGCCAGCAGCGTAGGGACAGATAACAATGAGCAGTTCTTC. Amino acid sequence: CASSVGTDNNEQFF.

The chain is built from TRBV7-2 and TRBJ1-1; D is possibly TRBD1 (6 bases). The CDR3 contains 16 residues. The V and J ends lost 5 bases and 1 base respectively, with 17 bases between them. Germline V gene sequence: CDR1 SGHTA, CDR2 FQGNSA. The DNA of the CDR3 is TGTGCCAGCAGCCCAGGTCCGTACAGGGCGAACACTGAAGCTTTCTTT. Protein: CASSPGPYRANTEAFF.

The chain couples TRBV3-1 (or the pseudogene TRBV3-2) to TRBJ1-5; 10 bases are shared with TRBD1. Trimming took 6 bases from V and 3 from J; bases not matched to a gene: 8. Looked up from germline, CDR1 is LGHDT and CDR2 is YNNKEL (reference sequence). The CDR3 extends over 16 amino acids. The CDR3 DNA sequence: TGTGCCAGCAGGGCGGACAGGGGGGAGCTCAATCAGCCCCAGCATTTT. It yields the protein CASRADRGELNQPQHF.

The CDR3 coding sequence is TGTGCCACCCAGGCGGCAGGGAAGGGGAACTATGGCTACACCTTC. It is translated as CATQAAGKGNYGYTF. The chain couples TRBV19 to TRBJ1-2, with a weak D call TRBD1 (5 bases). Trimming removed 10 bases at V and 2 bases at J, with 20 bases between. Germline CDR1 and CDR2: LNHDA and SQIVND (reference sequence). This CDR3 comprises 15 residues.

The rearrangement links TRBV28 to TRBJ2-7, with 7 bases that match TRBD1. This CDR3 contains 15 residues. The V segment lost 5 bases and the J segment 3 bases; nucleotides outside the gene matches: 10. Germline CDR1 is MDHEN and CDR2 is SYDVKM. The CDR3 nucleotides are TGTGCCAGCAGTGCCGCCGGGTCAGGGGGCTACGAGCAGTACTTC. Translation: CASSAAGSGGYEQYF. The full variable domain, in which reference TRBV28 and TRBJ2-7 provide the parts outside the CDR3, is DVKVTQSSRYLVKRTGEKVFLECVQDMDHENMFWYRQDPGLGLRLIYFSYDVKMKEKGDIPEGYSVSREKKERFSLILESASTNQTSMYLCASSAAGSGGYEQYFGPGTRLTVT.

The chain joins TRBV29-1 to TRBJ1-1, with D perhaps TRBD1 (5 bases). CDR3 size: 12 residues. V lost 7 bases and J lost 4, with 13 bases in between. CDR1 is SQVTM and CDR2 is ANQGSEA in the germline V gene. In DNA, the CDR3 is TGCAGCGCCTCGAGAGGGGTCACTGAAGCTTTCTTT. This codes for CSASRGVTEAFF.

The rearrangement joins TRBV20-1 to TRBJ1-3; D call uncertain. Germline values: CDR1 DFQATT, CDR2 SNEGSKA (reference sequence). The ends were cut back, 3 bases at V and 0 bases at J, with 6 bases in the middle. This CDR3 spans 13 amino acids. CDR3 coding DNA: TGCAGTGCTAGTGTGGTCTCTGGAAACACCATATATTTT. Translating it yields CSASVVSGNTIYF.

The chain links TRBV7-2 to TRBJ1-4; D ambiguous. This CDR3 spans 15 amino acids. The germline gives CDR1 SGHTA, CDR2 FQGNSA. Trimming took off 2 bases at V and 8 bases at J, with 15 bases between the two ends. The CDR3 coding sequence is TGTGCCAGCAGCTTAATCAAGAGGAGAGGGGAAAAACTGTTTTTT. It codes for CASSLIKRRGEKLFF.

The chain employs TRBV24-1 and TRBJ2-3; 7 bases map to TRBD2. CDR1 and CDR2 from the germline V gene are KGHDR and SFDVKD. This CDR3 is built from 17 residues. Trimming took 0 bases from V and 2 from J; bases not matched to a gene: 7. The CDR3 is CATSDLTDGRPTDTQYF. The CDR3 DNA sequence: TGTGCCACCAGTGATTTGACGGACGGGAGGCCCACAGATACGCAGTATTTT.

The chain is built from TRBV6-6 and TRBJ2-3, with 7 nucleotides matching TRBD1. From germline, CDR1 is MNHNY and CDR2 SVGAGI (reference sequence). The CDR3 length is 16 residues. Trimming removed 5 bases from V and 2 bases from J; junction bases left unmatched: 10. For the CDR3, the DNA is TGTGCCAGCAGTGGAAGGGGACAGATCCTCACAGATACGCAGTATTTT. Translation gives CASSGRGQILTDTQYF.

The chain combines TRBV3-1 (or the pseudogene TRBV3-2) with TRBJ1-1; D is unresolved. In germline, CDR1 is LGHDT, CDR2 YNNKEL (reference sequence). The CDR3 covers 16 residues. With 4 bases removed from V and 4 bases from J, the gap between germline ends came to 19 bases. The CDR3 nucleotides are TGTGCCAGCAGCCCTAGCGAGAAGGGTCGTACCACTGAAGCTTTCTTT. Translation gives CASSPSEKGRTTEAFF.

Written as DNA, the CDR3 is TGTGCCAGCAGTTCCCATGGCGGGGGTGCCTACAATGAGCAGTTCTTC. This encodes CASSSHGGGAYNEQFF. V is TRBV6-2 or TRBV6-3 and J is TRBJ2-1; 7 nucleotides align to TRBD2. Germline lookup yields CDR1 MNHEY and CDR2 SVGEGT. The CDR3 covers 16 residues. Trimming took 4 bases from V and 2 from J; bases not matched to a gene: 8.

The CDR3: CASSLESNGYTF. CDR3 DNA: TGTGCCAGCAGCTTGGAGTCTAATGGCTACACCTTC. The J gene is TRBJ1-2, the V gene TRBV5-4; D is uncertain. Per the germline V gene, CDR1 is SGHNT and CDR2 is YYREEE (reference sequence). CDR3 length: 12 amino acids. V lost 0 bases to trimming and J lost 6 bases, with 6 bases between them.

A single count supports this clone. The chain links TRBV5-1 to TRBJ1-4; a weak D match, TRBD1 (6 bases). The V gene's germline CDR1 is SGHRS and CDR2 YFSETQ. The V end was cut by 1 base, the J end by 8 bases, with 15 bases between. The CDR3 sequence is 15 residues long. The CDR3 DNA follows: TGCGCCAGCAGCTTGTCGGGCAGGGGAAGCGAAAAACTGTTTTTT. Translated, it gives CASSLSGRGSEKLFF. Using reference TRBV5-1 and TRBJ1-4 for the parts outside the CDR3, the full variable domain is KAGVTQTPRYLIKTRGQQVTLSCSPISGHRSVSWYQQTPGQGLQFLFEYFSETQRNKGNFPGRFSGRQFSNSRSEMNVSTLELGDSALYLCASSLSGRGSEKLFFGSGTQLSVL.

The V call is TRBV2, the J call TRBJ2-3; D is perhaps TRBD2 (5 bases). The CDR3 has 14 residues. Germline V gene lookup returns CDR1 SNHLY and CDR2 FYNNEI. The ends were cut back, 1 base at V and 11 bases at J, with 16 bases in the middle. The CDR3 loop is CASSEVLRQRLQYF. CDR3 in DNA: TGTGCCAGCAGTGAAGTTCTGCGGCAGCGGCTGCAGTATTTT.

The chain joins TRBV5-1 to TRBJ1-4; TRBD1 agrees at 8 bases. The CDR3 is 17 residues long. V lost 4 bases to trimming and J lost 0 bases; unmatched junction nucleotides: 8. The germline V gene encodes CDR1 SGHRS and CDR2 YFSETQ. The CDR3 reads CASSPTGQGATNEKLFF. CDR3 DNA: TGCGCCAGCAGCCCCACCGGACAGGGTGCAACTAATGAAAAACTGTTTTTT.